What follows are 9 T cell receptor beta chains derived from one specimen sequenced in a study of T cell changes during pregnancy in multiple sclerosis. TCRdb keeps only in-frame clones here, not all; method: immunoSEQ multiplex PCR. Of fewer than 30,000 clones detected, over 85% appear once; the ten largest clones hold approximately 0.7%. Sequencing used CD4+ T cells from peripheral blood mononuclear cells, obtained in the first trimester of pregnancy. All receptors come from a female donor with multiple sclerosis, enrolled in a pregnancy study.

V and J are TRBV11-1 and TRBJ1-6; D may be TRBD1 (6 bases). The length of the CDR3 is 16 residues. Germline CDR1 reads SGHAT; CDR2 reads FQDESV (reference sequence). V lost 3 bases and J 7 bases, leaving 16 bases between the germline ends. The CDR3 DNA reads TGTGCCAGCAGCTTGGGCCTTTGGACAGAAAATTCACCCCTCCACTTT. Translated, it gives CASSLGLWTENSPLHF.

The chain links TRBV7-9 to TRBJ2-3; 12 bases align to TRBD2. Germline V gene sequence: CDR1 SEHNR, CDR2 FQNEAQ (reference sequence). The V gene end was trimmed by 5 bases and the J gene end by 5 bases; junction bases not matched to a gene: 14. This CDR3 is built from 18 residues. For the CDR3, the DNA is TGTGCCAGCAGCCCCCACCCCCGGACTAGCGGGGCTGGAGATACGCAGTATTTT. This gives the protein CASSPHPRTSGAGDTQYF.

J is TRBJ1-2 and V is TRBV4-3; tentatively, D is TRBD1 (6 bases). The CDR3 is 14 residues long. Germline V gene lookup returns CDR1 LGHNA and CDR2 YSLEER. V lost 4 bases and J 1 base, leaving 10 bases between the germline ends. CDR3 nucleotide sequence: TGCGCCAGCAGCCGAGGACAGAGTAACTATGGCTACACCTTC. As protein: CASSRGQSNYGYTF.

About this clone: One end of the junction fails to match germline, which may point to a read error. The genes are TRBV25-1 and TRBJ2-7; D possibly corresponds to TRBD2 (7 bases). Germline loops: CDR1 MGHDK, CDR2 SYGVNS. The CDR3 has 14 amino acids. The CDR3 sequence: CASSVSGGHPRFVF. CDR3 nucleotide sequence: TGTGCCAGCAGTGTCTCGGGGGGACACCCTCGGTTCGTGTTC.

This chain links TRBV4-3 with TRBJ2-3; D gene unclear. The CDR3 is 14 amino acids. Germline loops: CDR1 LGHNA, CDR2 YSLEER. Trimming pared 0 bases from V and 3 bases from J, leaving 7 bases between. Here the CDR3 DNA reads TGCGCCAGCAGCCAAGAATTAGAAACAGATACGCAGTATTTT. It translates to CASSQELETDTQYF.

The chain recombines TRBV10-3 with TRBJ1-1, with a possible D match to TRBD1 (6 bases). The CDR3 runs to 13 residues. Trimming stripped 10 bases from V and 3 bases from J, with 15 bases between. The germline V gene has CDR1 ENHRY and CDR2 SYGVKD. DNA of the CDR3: TGTGCCAGACGACAGGCCCCGGACACTGAAGCTTTCTTT. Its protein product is CARRQAPDTEAFF.

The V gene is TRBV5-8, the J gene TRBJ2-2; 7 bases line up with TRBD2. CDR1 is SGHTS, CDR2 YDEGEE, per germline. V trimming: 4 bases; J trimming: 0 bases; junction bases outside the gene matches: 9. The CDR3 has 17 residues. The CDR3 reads CASSKYSGGANTGELFF. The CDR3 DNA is TGTGCCAGCAGCAAATATTCGGGGGGAGCGAACACCGGGGAGCTGTTTTTT.

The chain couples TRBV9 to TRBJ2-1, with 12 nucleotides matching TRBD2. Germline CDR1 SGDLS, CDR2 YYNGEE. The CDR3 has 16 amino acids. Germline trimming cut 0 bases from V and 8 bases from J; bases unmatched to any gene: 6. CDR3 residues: CASSVGASGGAHEQFF. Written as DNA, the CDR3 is TGTGCCAGCAGCGTAGGTGCTAGCGGGGGGGCACATGAGCAGTTCTTC.

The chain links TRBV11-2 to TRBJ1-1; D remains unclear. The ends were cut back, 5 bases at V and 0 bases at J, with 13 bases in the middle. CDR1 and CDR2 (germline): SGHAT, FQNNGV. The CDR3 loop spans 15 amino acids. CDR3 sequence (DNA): TGTGCCAGCAGCCCAGCGGAAGGGTTGAACACTGAAGCTTTCTTT. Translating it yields CASSPAEGLNTEAFF.